The clone carrying this T cell receptor (delta chain) was observed at least ten times. The data were obtained in a study of γδ T cells in repeated Plasmodium falciparum infection. On the study more broadly: Samples were taken at baseline, before some infections, and 21 days after each.

TCRdb re-analyzed the multiplex PCR reads via CATT. The sample includes 90,000 to 95,000 delta-chain clones, roughly 0.98% of them seen just once. Sequencing was done on a sample of gamma-delta T cells from blood. The sequence was obtained from a pool of human donors (malaria-infected and uninfected, not separated).

CDR3 DNA: TGTGCCTGTGTCTATCTACTGGGGGATCCGTTCGATAAACTCATCTTT. Its translation: CACVYLLGDPFDKLIF. The gene calls are TRDV2 and TRDJ1, with 10 bases aligning to TRDD3. The J gene was not available in TCRdb and was assigned here by matching the DNA to germline segments. The J segment lost 4 bases and the V segment lost 5 bases, leaving 12 bases of the junction unmatched. The CDR3 length is 16 residues. Germline V gene lookup returns CDR1 GEAIGNYY and CDR2 EKD.